These 12 T cell receptor beta chains were all obtained from the same sample, sequenced in a study of Tregs in tolerant kidney transplant recipients. Sequencing used immunoSEQ multiplex PCR; TCRdb keeps in-frame clones, though not all of them. Of fewer than 20,000 clones listed, roughly 80% are singletons. Material: Tregs from blood. The receptors were gathered from a human donor in good health.

This clone is judged medium-sized (0.01 to 0.1%). The chain joins TRBV19 to TRBJ1-6; 9 bases are a match to TRBD1. CDR1 is LNHDA and CDR2 is SQIVND in the germline V gene (reference sequence). The V and J ends lost 7 bases and 19 bases, in that order; junction bases with no gene match: 2. This CDR3 has 9 residues. CDR3 protein: CASIGQGHF. The CDR3 nucleotides read TGTGCCAGTATCGGACAGGGGCACTTT.

The CDR3 loop is CSARYRYEQYF. As DNA, the CDR3 is TGCAGTGCTAGATACCGCTACGAGCAGTACTTC. The chain has TRBV20-1 and TRBJ2-7; D gene uncertain. Trimming took 2 bases from V and 3 from J, leaving 5 bases between them. The germline gives CDR1 DFQATT, CDR2 SNEGSKA (reference sequence). The CDR3 is 11 residues long.

The chain employs TRBV7-9 and TRBJ2-3; D is undetermined. With 5 bases removed from V and 2 bases from J, the gap between germline ends came to 5 bases. Germline assignment: CDR1 SEHNR and CDR2 FQNEAQ (reference sequence). This CDR3 has 12 amino acids. The CDR3 DNA follows: TGTGCCAGCAGCCCCTTCACAGATACGCAGTATTTT. This codes for CASSPFTDTQYF.

V is TRBV2 and J is TRBJ1-1, with no clear D. The CDR3 sequence is 11 residues long. Trimming removed 5 bases at V and 8 bases at J, with 9 bases between. Germline V lookup: CDR1 SNHLY, CDR2 FYNNEI. The CDR3 sequence: CASSYFEEAFF. CDR3 sequence (DNA): TGTGCCAGCAGTTACTTTGAAGAAGCTTTCTTT.

The rearrangement links TRBV9 to TRBJ2-3; 8 nucleotides align to TRBD2. The trim removed 1 base at V and 4 bases at J, leaving 8 bases unmatched. The CDR3 is 16 amino acids. CDR1 is SGDLS, CDR2 YYNGEE, per germline. The CDR3 reads CASSVQGAGVADTQYF. Written as DNA, the CDR3 is TGTGCCAGCAGCGTACAGGGAGCGGGAGTGGCAGATACGCAGTATTTT.

V gene TRBV6-5 combines with J gene TRBJ2-7; D is perhaps TRBD2 (6 bases). This CDR3 is built from 11 residues. Per the germline V gene, CDR1 is MNHEY and CDR2 is SVGAGI. The CDR3 DNA reads as TGTGCTACCCTCGGAGGGTACGAGCAGTACTTC. Protein product: CATLGGYEQYF.

The chain carries TRBV27 and TRBJ1-5; D is uncertain. The length of the CDR3 is 15 residues. Looked up from germline, CDR1 is MNHEY and CDR2 is SMNVEV (reference sequence). Trimming took 4 bases from V and 1 from J, leaving 11 bases between them. As DNA, the CDR3 is TGTGCCAGCAGTTCCGGAACAGCCAGCAATCAGCCCCAGCATTTT. This sequence encodes CASSSGTASNQPQHF.

Sample share makes this clone medium-sized. J is TRBJ1-1 and V is TRBV20-1; D unclear. This CDR3 comprises 11 residues. Trimming took 5 bases from V and 2 from J, leaving 6 bases between them. Germline V CDR1 and CDR2: DFQATT, SNEGSKA (reference sequence). CDR3 region: CSAPDNTEAFF. DNA of the CDR3: TGCAGTGCTCCGGACAACACTGAAGCTTTCTTT.

This rearrangement joins TRBV11-2 to TRBJ1-2; TRBD1 might be the D (5 bases). V lost 1 base and J lost 4, with 13 bases in between. The germline V gene encodes CDR1 SGHAT and CDR2 FQNNGV. The CDR3 is 15 amino acids. The CDR3 DNA sequence: TGTGCCAGCAGCTTAGGGTTAGGAACAGGCTATGGCTACACCTTC. Amino acids: CASSLGLGTGYGYTF.

CDR3 protein: CARSLRRSPTGELFF. In nucleotides, the CDR3 is TGTGCCAGAAGCTTGCGGCGGAGCCCCACCGGGGAGCTGTTTTTT. This chain uses TRBV5-3 with TRBJ2-2; D is uncertain. TRBV5-3 qualifies as an ORF whose function is uncertain. V was trimmed by 1 base and J by 4 bases, leaving 11 bases between them. This CDR3 comprises 15 residues.

This clone was counted a single time. CDR3 protein: CASRSPGAKNIQYF. In nucleotides, the CDR3 is TGTGCCAGCAGGTCCCCGGGTGCCAAAAACATTCAGTACTTC. The rearrangement links TRBV6-1 to TRBJ2-4, with D unclear. V was trimmed by 6 bases and J by 1 base, leaving 10 bases between them. This CDR3 contains 14 residues. Looked up from germline, CDR1 is MNHNS and CDR2 is SASEGT.

J is TRBJ1-5 and V is TRBV2; TRBD1 aligns across 8 bases. Germline CDR1 is SNHLY and CDR2 is FYNNEI. V trimming: 6 bases; J trimming: 7 bases; junction bases outside the gene matches: 11. The CDR3 extends over 15 amino acids. CDR3 DNA sequence: TGTGCCAGCAGGGCAGGGGGCGCGGAAGGACAGCCCCAGCATTTT. This encodes CASRAGGAEGQPQHF. The entire variable domain, with the rest obtained from reference TRBV2 and TRBJ1-5, is as follows: EPEVTQTPSHQVTQMGQEVILRCVPISNHLYFYWYRQILGQKVEFLVSFYNNEISEKSEIFDDQFSVERPDGSNFTLKIRSTKLEDSAMYFCASRAGGAEGQPQHFGDGTRLSIL.